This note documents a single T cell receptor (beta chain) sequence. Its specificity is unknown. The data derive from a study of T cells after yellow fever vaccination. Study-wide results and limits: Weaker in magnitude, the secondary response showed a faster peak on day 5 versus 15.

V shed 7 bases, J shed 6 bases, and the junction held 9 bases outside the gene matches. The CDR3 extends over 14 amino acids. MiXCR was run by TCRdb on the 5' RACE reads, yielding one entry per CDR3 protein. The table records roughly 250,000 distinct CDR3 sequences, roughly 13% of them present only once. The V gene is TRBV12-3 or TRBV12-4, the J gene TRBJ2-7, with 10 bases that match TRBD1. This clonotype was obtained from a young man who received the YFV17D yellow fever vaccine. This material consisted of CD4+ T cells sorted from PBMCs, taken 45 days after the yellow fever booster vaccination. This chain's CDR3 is CASNSGTGDPEQYF. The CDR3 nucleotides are TGTGCCAGCAACTCCGGGACAGGGGACCCCGAGCAGTACTTC.